This entry concerns a single T cell receptor (beta chain). These data originate in a study of shared clonotypes between healthy human individuals. The CDR3 runs 12 residues. Germline CDR1 is SGDLS and CDR2 is YYNGEE. V lost 2 bases, J lost 5 bases, and 8 bases lay in between. Generated by immunoSEQ multiplex PCR, the TCRdb table keeps only in-frame clones and is missing some. The profile shows about half a million clones, approximately 78% of them singletons. The chain couples TRBV9 to TRBJ2-7, with D tentatively TRBD1 (5 bases). Sequenced sample: PBMCs. The TCR originated in a woman between 40 and 55 years old in good health. Some clones in this sample may be carry-over from other donors' samples. DNA of the CDR3: TGTGCCAGCAGCGTTGACAGCCACGAGCAGTACTTC. The encoded protein is CASSVDSHEQYF.